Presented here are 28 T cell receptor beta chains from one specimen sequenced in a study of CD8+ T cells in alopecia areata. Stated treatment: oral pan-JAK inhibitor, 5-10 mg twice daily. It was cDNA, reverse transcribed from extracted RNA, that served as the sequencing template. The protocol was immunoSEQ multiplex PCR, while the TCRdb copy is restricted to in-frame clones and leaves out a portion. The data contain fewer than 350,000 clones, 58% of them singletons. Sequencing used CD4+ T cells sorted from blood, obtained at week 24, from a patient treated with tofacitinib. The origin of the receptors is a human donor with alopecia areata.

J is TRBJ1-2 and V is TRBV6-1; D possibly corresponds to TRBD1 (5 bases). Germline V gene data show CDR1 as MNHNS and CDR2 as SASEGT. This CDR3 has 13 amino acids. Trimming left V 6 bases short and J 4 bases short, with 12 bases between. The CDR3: CASRVTEIYGYTF. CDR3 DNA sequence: TGTGCCAGCAGGGTGACAGAGATCTATGGCTACACCTTC.

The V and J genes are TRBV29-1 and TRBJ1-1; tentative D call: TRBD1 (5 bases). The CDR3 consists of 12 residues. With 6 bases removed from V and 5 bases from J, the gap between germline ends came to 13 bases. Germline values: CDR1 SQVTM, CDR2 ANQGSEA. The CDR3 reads CSVIPGRTEAFF. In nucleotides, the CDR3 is TGCAGCGTCATTCCAGGGAGAACTGAAGCTTTCTTT.

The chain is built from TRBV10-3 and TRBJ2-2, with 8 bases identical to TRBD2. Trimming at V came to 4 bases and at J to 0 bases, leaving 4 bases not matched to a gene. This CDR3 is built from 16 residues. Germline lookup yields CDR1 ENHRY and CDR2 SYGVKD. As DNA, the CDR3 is TGTGCCATCAGTGGTACTAGCGGTGCGAACACCGGGGAGCTGTTTTTT. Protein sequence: CAISGTSGANTGELFF.

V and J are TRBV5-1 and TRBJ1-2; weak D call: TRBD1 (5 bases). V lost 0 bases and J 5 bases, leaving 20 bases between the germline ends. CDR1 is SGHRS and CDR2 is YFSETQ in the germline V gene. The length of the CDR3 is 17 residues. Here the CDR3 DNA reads TGCGCCAGCAGCTTGGCCTTGGGGACGGAAGATTGGTATGGCTACACCTTC. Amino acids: CASSLALGTEDWYGYTF.

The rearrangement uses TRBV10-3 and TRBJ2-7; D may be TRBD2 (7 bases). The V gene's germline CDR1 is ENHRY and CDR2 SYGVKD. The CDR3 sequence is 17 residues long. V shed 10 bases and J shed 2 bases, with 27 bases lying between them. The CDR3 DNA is TGTGCCACCACGACGAGCGTGGGGGCTAGCGGTGCCTACGAGCAGTACTTC. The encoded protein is CATTTSVGASGAYEQYF.

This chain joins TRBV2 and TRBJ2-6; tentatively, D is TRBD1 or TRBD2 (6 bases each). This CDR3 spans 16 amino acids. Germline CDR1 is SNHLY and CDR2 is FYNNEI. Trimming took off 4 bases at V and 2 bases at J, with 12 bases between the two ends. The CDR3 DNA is TGTGCCAGCAGTGCGGAGGGGGTCCCTGGGGCCAACGTCCTGACTTTC. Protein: CASSAEGVPGANVLTF. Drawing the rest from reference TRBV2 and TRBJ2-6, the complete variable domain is EPEVTQTPSHQVTQMGQEVILRCVPISNHLYFYWYRQILGQKVEFLVSFYNNEISEKSEIFDDQFSVERPDGSNFTLKIRSTKLEDSAMYFCASSAEGVPGANVLTFGAGSRLTVL.

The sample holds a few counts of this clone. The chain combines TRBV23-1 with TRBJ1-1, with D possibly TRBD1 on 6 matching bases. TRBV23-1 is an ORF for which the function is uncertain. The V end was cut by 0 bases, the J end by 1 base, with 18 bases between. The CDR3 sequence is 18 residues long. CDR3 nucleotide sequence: TGCGCCAGCAGTCAATCATTCCGTTCGCCAGGGGCGAACACTGAAGCTTTCTTT. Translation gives CASSQSFRSPGANTEAFF.

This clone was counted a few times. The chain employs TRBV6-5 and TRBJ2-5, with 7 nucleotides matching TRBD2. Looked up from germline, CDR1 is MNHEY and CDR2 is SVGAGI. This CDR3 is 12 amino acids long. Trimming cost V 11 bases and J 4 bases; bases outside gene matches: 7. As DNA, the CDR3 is TGTGCCTCCGGGGGAGGGTTAGAGACCCAGTACTTC. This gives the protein CASGGGLETQYF.

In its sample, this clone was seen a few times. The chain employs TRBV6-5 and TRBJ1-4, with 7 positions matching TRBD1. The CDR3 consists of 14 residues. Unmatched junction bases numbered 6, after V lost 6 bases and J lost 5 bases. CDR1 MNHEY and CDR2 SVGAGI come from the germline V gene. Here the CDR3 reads CASSPGTVNEKLFF. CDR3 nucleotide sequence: TGTGCCAGCAGCCCCGGGACAGTCAATGAAAAACTGTTTTTT.

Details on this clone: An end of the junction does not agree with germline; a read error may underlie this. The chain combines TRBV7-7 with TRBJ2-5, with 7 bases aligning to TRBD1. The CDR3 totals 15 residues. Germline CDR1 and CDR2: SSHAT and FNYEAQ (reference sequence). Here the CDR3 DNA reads TGTGCTAGCAGCTTAGCCGGGACAGTCCAAGAGACCCAGTACTTC. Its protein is CASSLAGTVQETQYF.

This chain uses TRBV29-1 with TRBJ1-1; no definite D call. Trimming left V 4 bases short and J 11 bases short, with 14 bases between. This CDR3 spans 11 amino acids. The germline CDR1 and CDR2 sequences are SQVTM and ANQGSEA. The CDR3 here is CSVGNGRDAFF. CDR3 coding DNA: TGCAGCGTTGGGAATGGTCGGGATGCTTTCTTT.

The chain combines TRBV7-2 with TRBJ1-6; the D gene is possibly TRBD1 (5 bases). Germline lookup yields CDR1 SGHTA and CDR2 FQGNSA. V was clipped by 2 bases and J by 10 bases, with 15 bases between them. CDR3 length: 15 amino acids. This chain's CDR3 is CASSLTQDGASPLHF. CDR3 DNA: TGTGCCAGCAGCTTAACCCAAGATGGGGCCTCACCCCTCCACTTT.

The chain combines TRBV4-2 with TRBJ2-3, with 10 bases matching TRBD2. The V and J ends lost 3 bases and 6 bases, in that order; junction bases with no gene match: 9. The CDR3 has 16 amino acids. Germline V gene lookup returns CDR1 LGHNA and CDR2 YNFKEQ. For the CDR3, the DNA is TGTGCCAGCAGCCATCGGAGCGGGGGGGCCTTGGATACGCAGTATTTT. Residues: CASSHRSGGALDTQYF.

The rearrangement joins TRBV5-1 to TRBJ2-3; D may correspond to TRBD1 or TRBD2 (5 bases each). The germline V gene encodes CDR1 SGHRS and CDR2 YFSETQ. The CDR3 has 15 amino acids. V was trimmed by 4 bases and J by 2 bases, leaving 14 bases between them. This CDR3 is CASSRAGTDTDTQYF. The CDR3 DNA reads TGCGCCAGCAGCAGGGCCGGGACGGACACAGATACGCAGTATTTT.

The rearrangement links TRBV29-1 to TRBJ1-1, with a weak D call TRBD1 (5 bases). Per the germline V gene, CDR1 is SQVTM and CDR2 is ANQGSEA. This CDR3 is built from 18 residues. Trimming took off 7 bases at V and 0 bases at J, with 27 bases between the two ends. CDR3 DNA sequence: TGCAGCGCCTTATCTGGGACCGGGCCAGATCGTGTGAACACTGAAGCTTTCTTT. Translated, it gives CSALSGTGPDRVNTEAFF.

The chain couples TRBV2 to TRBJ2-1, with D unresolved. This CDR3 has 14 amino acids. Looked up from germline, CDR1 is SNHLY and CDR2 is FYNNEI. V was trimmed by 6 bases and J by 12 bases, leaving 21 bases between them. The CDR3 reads CASRVLVPRSVQFF. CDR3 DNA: TGTGCCAGCAGGGTTCTAGTTCCCCGTTCCGTGCAGTTCTTC.

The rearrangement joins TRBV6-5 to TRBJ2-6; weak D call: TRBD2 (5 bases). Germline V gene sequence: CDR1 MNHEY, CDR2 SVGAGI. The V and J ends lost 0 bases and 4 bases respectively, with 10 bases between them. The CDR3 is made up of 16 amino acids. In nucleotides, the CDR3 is TGTGCCAGCAGTTACTCGCTCGGGGTAGGGGCCAACGTCCTGACTTTC. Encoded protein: CASSYSLGVGANVLTF.

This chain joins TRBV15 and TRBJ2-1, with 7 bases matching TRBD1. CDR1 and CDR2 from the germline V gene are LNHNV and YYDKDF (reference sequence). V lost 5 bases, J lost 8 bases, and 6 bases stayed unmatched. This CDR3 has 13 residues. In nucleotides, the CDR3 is TGTGCCACCAGCGGATTACAGGGGCATGAGCAGTTCTTC. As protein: CATSGLQGHEQFF.

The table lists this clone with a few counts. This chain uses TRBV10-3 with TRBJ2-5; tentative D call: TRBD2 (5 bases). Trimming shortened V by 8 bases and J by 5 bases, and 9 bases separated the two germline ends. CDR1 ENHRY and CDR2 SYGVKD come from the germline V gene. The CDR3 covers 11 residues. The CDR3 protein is CAIGGWETQYF. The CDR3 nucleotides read TGTGCCATCGGAGGCTGGGAGACCCAGTACTTC.

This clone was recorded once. CDR3: CASGLAGTSTGELFF. CDR3 DNA: TGTGCCAGCGGTCTAGCGGGGACGAGCACCGGGGAGCTGTTTTTT. This chain uses TRBV4-2 with TRBJ2-2; 9 bases agree with TRBD2. The V gene's germline CDR1 is LGHNA and CDR2 YNFKEQ. With V trimmed by 8 bases and J by 4 bases, 8 bases remained unmatched. The CDR3 length is 15 residues.

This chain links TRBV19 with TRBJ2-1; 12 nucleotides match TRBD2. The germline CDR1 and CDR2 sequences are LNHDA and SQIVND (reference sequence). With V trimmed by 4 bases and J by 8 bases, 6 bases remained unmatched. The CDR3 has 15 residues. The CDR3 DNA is TGTGCCAGTAGTACTACTAGCGGGGGGCCTCATGAGCAGTTCTTC. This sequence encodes CASSTTSGGPHEQFF.

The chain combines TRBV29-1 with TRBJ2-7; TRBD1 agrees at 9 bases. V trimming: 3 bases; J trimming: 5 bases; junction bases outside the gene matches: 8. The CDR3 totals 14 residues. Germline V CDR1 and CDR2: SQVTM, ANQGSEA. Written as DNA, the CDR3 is TGCAGCGTTGATACGGGACAGGGTGCCGACGAGCAGTACTTC. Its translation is CSVDTGQGADEQYF.

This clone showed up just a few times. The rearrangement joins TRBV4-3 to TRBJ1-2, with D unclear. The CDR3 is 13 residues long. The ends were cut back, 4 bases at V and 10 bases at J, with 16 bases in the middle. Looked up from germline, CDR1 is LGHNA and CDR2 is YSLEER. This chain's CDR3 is CASSPLAHQVYTF. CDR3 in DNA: TGCGCCAGCAGCCCCCTGGCCCATCAGGTCTACACCTTC.

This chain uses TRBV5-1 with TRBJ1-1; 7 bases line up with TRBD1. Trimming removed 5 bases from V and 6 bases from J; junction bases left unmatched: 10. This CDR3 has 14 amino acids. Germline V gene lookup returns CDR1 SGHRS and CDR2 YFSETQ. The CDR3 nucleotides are TGCGCCAGCAGGCCGCGACAGGGTGTCGCTGAAGCTTTCTTT. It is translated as CASRPRQGVAEAFF.

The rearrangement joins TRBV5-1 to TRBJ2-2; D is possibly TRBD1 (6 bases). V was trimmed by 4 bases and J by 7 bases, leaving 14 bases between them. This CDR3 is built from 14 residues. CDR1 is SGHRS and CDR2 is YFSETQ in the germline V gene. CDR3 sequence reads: CASSRDRSGGELFF. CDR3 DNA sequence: TGCGCCAGCAGCCGTGACAGGTCCGGCGGGGAGCTGTTTTTT.

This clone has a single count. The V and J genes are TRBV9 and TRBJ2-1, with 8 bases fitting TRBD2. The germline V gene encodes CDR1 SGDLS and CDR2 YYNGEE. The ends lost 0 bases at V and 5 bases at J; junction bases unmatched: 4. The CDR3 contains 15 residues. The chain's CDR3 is CASSVGGGRHNEQFF. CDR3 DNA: TGTGCCAGCAGCGTAGGAGGCGGGAGGCACAATGAGCAGTTCTTC.

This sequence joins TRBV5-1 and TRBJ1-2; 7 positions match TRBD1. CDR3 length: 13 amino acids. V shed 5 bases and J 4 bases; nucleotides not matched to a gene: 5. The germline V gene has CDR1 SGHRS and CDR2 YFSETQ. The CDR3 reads CASRTGTLYGYTF. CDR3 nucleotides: TGCGCCAGCAGGACAGGGACCCTCTATGGCTACACCTTC.

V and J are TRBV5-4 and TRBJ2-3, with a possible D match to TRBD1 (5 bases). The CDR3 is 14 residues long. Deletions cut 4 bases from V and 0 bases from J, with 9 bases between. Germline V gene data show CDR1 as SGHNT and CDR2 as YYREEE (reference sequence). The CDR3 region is CASSHTGSTDTQYF. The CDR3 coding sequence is TGTGCCAGCAGCCATACAGGCAGCACAGATACGCAGTATTTT.